These 30 T cell receptor beta chains were sequenced from one sample in a study of blood T cell repertoires in COVID-19. Data came from immunoSEQ multiplex PCR; TCRdb stores just in-frame clones and leaves some out. The sample holds more than 200,000 clones, 80% to 90% seen once. Specimen: peripheral blood. These receptors originate from a man at least 80 years old with acute or convalescent COVID-19.

V is TRBV9 and J is TRBJ2-1, with TRBD2 as a possible D gene (6 bases). CDR3 length: 15 amino acids. Deletions cut 0 bases from V and 7 bases from J, with 14 bases between. The germline V gene has CDR1 SGDLS and CDR2 YYNGEE. The CDR3: CASSVARGLVNEQFF. CDR3 coding DNA: TGTGCCAGCAGCGTAGCGCGGGGATTAGTAAATGAGCAGTTCTTC. Together with reference TRBV9 and TRBJ2-1, the CDR3 gives the full variable domain: DSGVTQTPKHLITATGQRVTLRCSPRSGDLSVYWYQQSLDQGLQFLIQYYNGEERAKGNILERFSAQQFPDLHSELNLSSLELGDSALYFCASSVARGLVNEQFFGPGTRLTVL.

Here the CDR3 DNA reads TGTGCCAGTAGAACCACAGGGGGGATATGGGACACTGAAGCTTTCTTT. It yields the protein CASRTTGGIWDTEAFF. This chain uses TRBV19 with TRBJ1-1; 8 bases agree with TRBD1. CDR1 LNHDA and CDR2 SQIVND come from the germline V gene (reference sequence). Trimming at V came to 6 bases and at J to 3 bases, leaving 12 bases not matched to a gene. This CDR3 is 16 amino acids long.

The genes are TRBV7-7 and TRBJ1-6, with D unresolved. V was clipped by 1 base and J by 0 bases, with 16 bases between them. Germline CDR1 reads SSHAT; CDR2 reads FNYEAQ (reference sequence). The CDR3 extends over 19 amino acids. The CDR3 loop reads CASSLVCRPGSSYNSPLHF. CDR3 nucleotide sequence: TGTGCCAGCAGCTTAGTATGTAGACCCGGGAGCTCCTATAATTCACCCCTCCACTTT.

The V gene is TRBV6-1, the J gene TRBJ2-1, with 12 bases aligning to TRBD2. The germline gives CDR1 MNHNS, CDR2 SASEGT. The V segment lost 0 bases and the J segment 8 bases; nucleotides outside the gene matches: 8. The length of the CDR3 is 17 residues. Written as DNA, the CDR3 is TGTGCCAGCAGTGAAGCCCTGTCTAGCGGGAGGGGCTATGAGCAGTTCTTC. This gives the protein CASSEALSSGRGYEQFF.

The V call is TRBV6-5, the J call TRBJ1-1; tentatively, D is TRBD1 (5 bases). CDR3 length: 12 residues. Germline V CDR1 and CDR2: MNHEY, SVGAGI. V gave up 11 bases and J gave up 5 bases, with 15 bases separating them. The CDR3 sequence is CASWGVGTEAFF. As DNA, the CDR3 is TGTGCCTCGTGGGGGGTTGGGACTGAAGCTTTCTTT.

The gene calls are TRBV7-8 and TRBJ1-6; D remains unclear. Germline V CDR1 and CDR2: SGHVS, FQNEAQ. Trimming shortened V by 1 base and J by 8 bases, and 15 bases separated the two germline ends. This CDR3 region has 16 residues. CDR3 loop: CASSLVSGFLDSPLHF. CDR3 DNA sequence: TGTGCCAGCAGCTTAGTTTCGGGGTTCTTAGATTCACCCCTCCACTTT.

This sequence joins TRBV7-2 and TRBJ2-5; a possible D gene is TRBD1 (6 bases). The CDR3 sequence is 15 residues long. The V end was cut by 2 bases, the J end by 0 bases, with 10 bases between. Germline values: CDR1 SGHTA, CDR2 FQGNSA. The CDR3 bases are TGTGCCAGCAGCTTATTTGGACAGCACCAAGAGACCCAGTACTTC. Translated: CASSLFGQHQETQYF.

The rearrangement uses TRBV7-2 and TRBJ2-7; perhaps TRBD1 as D (6 bases). The CDR3 length is 14 residues. Trimming cost V 5 bases and J 6 bases, with 17 bases left between them. The V gene's germline CDR1 is SGHTA and CDR2 FQGNSA. The CDR3 region has the DNA TGTGCCAGCAGCCCTCAGGGGAACTCGGTCGAGCAGTACTTC. It specifies CASSPQGNSVEQYF.

This chain joins TRBV11-2 and TRBJ2-2, with a tentative D call TRBD2 (6 bases). Germline-derived CDR1 and CDR2 are SGHAT and FQNNGV. The CDR3 spans 14 residues. Trimming shortened V by 5 bases and J by 5 bases, and 12 bases separated the two germline ends. CDR3 loop: CASSHLAPTGELFF. For the CDR3, the DNA is TGTGCCAGCAGCCATCTAGCGCCTACCGGGGAGCTGTTTTTT.

The chain is built from TRBV6-5 and TRBJ1-2, with D perhaps TRBD1 (6 bases). Trimming removed 7 bases at V and 4 bases at J, with 13 bases between. The CDR3 extends over 13 amino acids. The germline V gene encodes CDR1 MNHEY and CDR2 SVGAGI. The CDR3 nucleotides are TGTGCCAGCAAGAAACAGGGAGTCTATGGCTACACCTTC. Amino acid sequence: CASKKQGVYGYTF.

The chain uses TRBV5-1 and TRBJ2-5; D is uncertain. V was shortened by 4 bases and J by 0 bases, with 4 bases between the two germline ends. The CDR3 totals 12 residues. The germline V gene encodes CDR1 SGHRS and CDR2 YFSETQ. The CDR3: CASSLYQETQYF. CDR3 nucleotide sequence: TGCGCCAGCAGCCTGTACCAAGAGACCCAGTACTTC.

The chain couples TRBV27 to TRBJ2-2, with D hard to call. CDR1 is MNHEY and CDR2 is SMNVEV in the germline V gene (reference sequence). CDR3 length: 16 residues. Trimming pared 1 base from V and 5 bases from J, leaving 14 bases between. The CDR3 loop reads CASSLLWQVVTGELFF. DNA of the CDR3: TGTGCCAGCAGTTTATTGTGGCAGGTGGTGACCGGGGAGCTGTTTTTT.

The CDR3 loop reads CASSRGLRADTQYF. Here the CDR3 DNA reads TGTGCCAGCAGCAGGGGATTGCGGGCAGATACGCAGTATTTT. The chain joins TRBV6-5 to TRBJ2-3; D might be TRBD1 (6 bases). Trimming took 6 bases from V and 4 from J, leaving 14 bases between them. This CDR3 region has 14 residues. Germline assignment: CDR1 MNHEY and CDR2 SVGAGI.

In nucleotides, the CDR3 is TGTGCCAGTAGTCAGGGCACCAGCTCCTACGAGCAGTACTTC. Translated, it gives CASSQGTSSYEQYF. The gene calls are TRBV19 and TRBJ2-7, with D possibly matching TRBD1 (5 bases). This CDR3 is built from 14 residues. CDR1 is LNHDA, CDR2 SQIVND, per germline (reference sequence). V dropped 5 bases and J dropped 0 bases, with 11 bases sitting between them. Filled out from reference TRBV19 and TRBJ2-7, the complete variable domain reads DGGITQSPKYLFRKEGQNVTLSCEQNLNHDAMYWYRQDPGQGLRLIYYSQIVNDFQKGDIAEGYSVSREKKESFPLTVTSAQKNPTAFYLCASSQGTSSYEQYFGPGTRLTVT.

V and J are TRBV2 and TRBJ2-3, with a possible D match to TRBD2 (7 bases). The CDR3 runs to 16 residues. Trimming took 7 bases from V and 5 from J, leaving 22 bases between them. In germline, CDR1 is SNHLY, CDR2 FYNNEI. The CDR3 sequence: CASILRGGGSGDTQYF. For the CDR3, the DNA is TGTGCCAGCATCCTAAGGGGGGGAGGGAGTGGAGATACGCAGTATTTT.

V usage is TRBV7-2 and J usage is TRBJ1-4; maybe TRBD1 (5 bases). Germline values: CDR1 SGHTA, CDR2 FQGNSA. This CDR3 comprises 14 residues. V was pared by 0 bases and J by 8 bases, with 10 bases between. The CDR3 reads CASSLAGGREKLFF. The CDR3, as DNA: TGTGCCAGCAGCTTAGCCGGGGGGAGAGAAAAACTGTTTTTT.

This clone is a singleton in its sample. The J gene is TRBJ2-6, the V gene TRBV5-1; D uncertain. This CDR3 has 16 residues. CDR1 is SGHRS and CDR2 is YFSETQ in the germline V gene. Trimming cost V 0 bases and J 4 bases, with 11 bases left between them. In DNA form, the CDR3 reads TGCGCCAGCAGCTTGGAATACGGTTCCGGGGCCAACGTCCTGACTTTC. Protein product: CASSLEYGSGANVLTF.

The rearrangement joins TRBV27 to TRBJ2-7; D is perhaps TRBD1 (6 bases). V was cut by 0 bases and J by 12 bases, with 24 bases left in between. CDR3 size: 16 residues. Germline loops: CDR1 MNHEY, CDR2 SMNVEV (reference sequence). This CDR3 reads CASSLSGPGVRNGAYF. DNA for the CDR3: TGTGCCAGCAGTTTATCGGGCCCAGGGGTCCGTAACGGAGCGTACTTC.

The chain links TRBV19 to TRBJ1-5; D is perhaps TRBD1 (5 bases). CDR3 length: 14 amino acids. Germline V gene sequence: CDR1 LNHDA, CDR2 SQIVND (reference sequence). The ends were cut back, 2 bases at V and 7 bases at J, with 12 bases in the middle. CDR3 loop: CASSISGVRQPQHF. CDR3 in DNA: TGTGCCAGTAGTATATCGGGGGTCAGGCAGCCCCAGCATTTT.

This clone was detected a few times. The V call is TRBV27, the J call TRBJ2-1, with 7 bases matching TRBD1. J gave up 4 bases and V 7 bases, and 13 bases lay outside the gene matches. The CDR3 totals 16 residues. Per the germline V gene, CDR1 is MNHEY and CDR2 is SMNVEV (reference sequence). CDR3 amino acids: CASKPLLTGMYNEQFF. CDR3 DNA sequence: TGTGCCAGCAAGCCCCTCTTGACAGGGATGTACAATGAGCAGTTCTTC.

The chain uses TRBV28 and TRBJ2-7; 9 nucleotides line up with TRBD1. V trimming: 5 bases; J trimming: 2 bases; junction bases outside the gene matches: 10. The CDR3 totals 16 residues. Germline-derived CDR1 and CDR2 are MDHEN and SYDVKM. The CDR3 reads CASSPQTGGWAYEQYF. CDR3 nucleotide sequence: TGTGCCAGCAGTCCCCAGACAGGGGGATGGGCCTACGAGCAGTACTTC.

This chain connects TRBV20-1 to TRBJ2-5; D possibly corresponds to TRBD2 (5 bases). V lost 5 bases, J lost 9 bases, and 10 bases lay in between. The germline gives CDR1 DFQATT, CDR2 SNEGSKA (reference sequence). CDR3 length equals 10 residues. CDR3 nucleotide sequence: TGCAGTGCTCCCCGGGGAGCCCAGTACTTC. It yields the protein CSAPRGAQYF.

The chain carries TRBV7-2 and TRBJ2-7; 11 bases line up with TRBD1. With 0 bases clipped from V and 3 bases from J, the junction kept 13 bases outside the gene matches. This CDR3 is built from 19 residues. Germline V gives CDR1 SGHTA, CDR2 FQGNSA. CDR3 bases: TGTGCCAGCAGCTTAGCGGGTAACCAAGGGACAGGGGGAAGCTACGAGCAGTACTTC. Its translation is CASSLAGNQGTGGSYEQYF.

Only one count was recorded for this clone. This sample includes further DNA sequences coding for the same CDR3. The J gene is TRBJ1-2, the V gene TRBV9, with a possible D match to TRBD1 (5 bases). This CDR3 is 12 amino acids long. Germline V gene lookup returns CDR1 SGDLS and CDR2 YYNGEE. With 4 bases removed from V and 5 bases from J, the gap between germline ends came to 9 bases. CDR3: CASSSRQYGYTF. CDR3 in DNA: TGTGCCAGCAGCTCGAGACAGTATGGCTACACCTTC. The full variable domain, its missing parts supplied by reference TRBV9 and TRBJ1-2, is DSGVTQTPKHLITATGQRVTLRCSPRSGDLSVYWYQQSLDQGLQFLIQYYNGEERAKGNILERFSAQQFPDLHSELNLSSLELGDSALYFCASSSRQYGYTFGSGTRLTVV.

This clone showed up just a few times. The CDR3 bases are TGTGCCAGCAGACTAGCCGGGGGGGCCAACGAGCAGTACTTC. It translates to CASRLAGGANEQYF. The chain joins TRBV7-8 to TRBJ2-7; 8 nucleotides match TRBD2. There are 14 residues in the CDR3. CDR1 and CDR2 (germline): SGHVS, FQNEAQ. With 6 bases clipped from V and 5 bases from J, the junction kept 9 bases outside the gene matches.

V gene TRBV19 combines with J gene TRBJ1-1, with D perhaps TRBD1 (5 bases). The CDR3 runs to 14 residues. Trimming took off 1 base at V and 6 bases at J, with 12 bases between the two ends. Germline CDR1 LNHDA, CDR2 SQIVND (reference sequence). The DNA for the CDR3 is TGTGCCAGTAGTATAGGGGGGGACTACGCTGAAGCTTTCTTT. Residues: CASSIGGDYAEAFF.

This rearrangement joins TRBV28 to TRBJ2-1, with 9 bases matching TRBD2. Germline V gene lookup returns CDR1 MDHEN and CDR2 SYDVKM. Trimming cost V 2 bases and J 2 bases; bases outside gene matches: 16. CDR3 length: 20 residues. The CDR3 is CASSLAPGREGRHAYNEQFF. DNA of the CDR3: TGTGCCAGCAGTTTAGCTCCAGGGCGGGAGGGCCGACACGCCTACAATGAGCAGTTCTTC.

This chain connects TRBV10-3 to TRBJ1-5; 8 bases match TRBD1. The trim removed 2 bases at V and 3 bases at J, leaving 3 bases unmatched. The CDR3 extends over 15 amino acids. Germline-derived CDR1 and CDR2 are ENHRY and SYGVKD. CDR3 DNA sequence: TGTGCCATCAGTGAGCCGGGACAGGTCAATCAGCCCCAGCATTTT. It encodes CAISEPGQVNQPQHF.

The chain carries TRBV5-6 and TRBJ2-2, with TRBD1 matching 7 bases. Germline V gene data show CDR1 as SGHDT and CDR2 as YYEEEE. This CDR3 region has 14 residues. V shed 5 bases, J shed 5 bases, and the junction held 6 bases outside the gene matches. The CDR3 region is CASRQTGDTGELFF. CDR3 in DNA: TGTGCCAGCAGACAAACAGGGGATACCGGGGAGCTGTTTTTT. Full variable domain (missing parts from reference TRBV5-6 and TRBJ2-2): DAGVTQSPTHLIKTRGQQVTLRCSPKSGHDTVSWYQQALGQGPQFIFQYYEEEERQRGNFPDRFSGHQFPNYSSELNVNALLLGDSALYLCASRQTGDTGELFFGEGSRLTVL.

About this clone: Within the sample, other DNA sequences also encode this same CDR3. This sequence joins TRBV5-1 and TRBJ2-5; the D gene is possibly TRBD1 (6 bases). The germline V and J ends were trimmed by 0 bases and 4 bases, with 10 bases remaining between them. The CDR3 has 14 amino acids. Germline CDR1 is SGHRS and CDR2 is YFSETQ. This CDR3 is CASSLVAGVETQYF. The CDR3 bases are TGCGCCAGCAGCTTGGTGGCAGGGGTAGAGACCCAGTACTTC. Combining the CDR3 with reference TRBV5-1 and TRBJ2-5 gives the whole variable domain KAGVTQTPRYLIKTRGQQVTLSCSPISGHRSVSWYQQTPGQGLQFLFEYFSETQRNKGNFPGRFSGRQFSNSRSEMNVSTLELGDSALYLCASSLVAGVETQYFGPGTRLLVL.